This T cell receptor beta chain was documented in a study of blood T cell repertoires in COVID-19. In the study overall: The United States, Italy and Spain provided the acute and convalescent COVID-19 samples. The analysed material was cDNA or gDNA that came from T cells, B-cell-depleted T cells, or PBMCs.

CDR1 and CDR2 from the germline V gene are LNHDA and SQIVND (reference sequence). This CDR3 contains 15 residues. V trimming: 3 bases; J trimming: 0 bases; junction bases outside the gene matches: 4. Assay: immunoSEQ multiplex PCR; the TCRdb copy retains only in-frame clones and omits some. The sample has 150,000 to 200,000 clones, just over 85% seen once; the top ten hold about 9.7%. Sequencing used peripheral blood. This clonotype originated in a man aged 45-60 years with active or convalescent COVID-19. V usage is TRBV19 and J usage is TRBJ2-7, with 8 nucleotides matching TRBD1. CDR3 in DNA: TGTGCCAGTAGTATTGGGGACAGGAGCTCCTACGAGCAGTACTTC. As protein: CASSIGDRSSYEQYF.